The 2 T cell receptor beta chains below were found in one sample sequenced in a study of shared clonotypes between healthy human individuals (dated by TCRdb to 2019 to 2021). Receptors were amplified or captured by the immunoSEQ multiplex PCR assay. The clones in this table, taken by TCRdb from immuneACCESS, are in-frame only. Not every clone is retained; where verified, under half of the shortfall comes from an unresolved V gene, and the cause of the rest is unknown. This sample has 2,500,000 or so clones in its table, and approximately 93% of those were observed once. The top ten clones comprise approximately 0.36% of the sample. Sequences were obtained from naive CD4+ T cells from PBMCs. This sample's cell subset or site label indicates: CD45RA+ positively selected. Receptor source: a man younger than 30 in good health. Some clones in this sample may be carry-over from other donors' samples.

This clone was picked up a small number of times. This chain connects TRBV7-9 to TRBJ2-4; D is possibly TRBD2 (7 bases). This CDR3 has 15 residues. The ends were cut back, 4 bases at V and 8 bases at J, with 18 bases in the middle. The V gene's germline CDR1 is SEHNR and CDR2 FQNEAQ (reference sequence). In DNA form, the CDR3 reads TGTGCCAGCAGCTCAAAAGACGGGGGGCTCGACATTCAGTACTTC. Translating gives CASSSKDGGLDIQYF.

The rearrangement links TRBV19 to TRBJ1-2, with D uncertain. The CDR3 length is 11 residues. V lost 6 bases to trimming and J lost 12 bases, with 14 bases between them. Germline V CDR1 and CDR2: LNHDA, SQIVND (reference sequence). CDR3 DNA: TGTGCCAGTAGCTCCGCTCCACCCCACACCTTC. Protein sequence: CASSSAPPHTF.